These 27 T cell receptor beta chains were sequenced from one sample in a study of T cells in narcolepsy. Generated by immunoSEQ multiplex PCR, the TCRdb table keeps only in-frame clones and is missing some. Of 30,000 to 35,000 clones listed, 65% to 85% were seen once; the top ten hold roughly 1%. Sequencing used memory (CD45RA-) CD4+ T cells from blood. These receptors all come from a human donor in good health.

The rearrangement joins TRBV6-1 to TRBJ2-5, with D possibly matching TRBD1 (7 bases). The better agreement between TRBJ2-7 and the DNA end casts doubt on the J call. The CDR3 is 14 amino acids. Germline CDR1 and CDR2: MNHNS and SASEGT. CDR3 DNA sequence: TGTGCCAGCAGGGGGCAGGGGGGAACCTACGAGCAGTACTTC. This gives the protein CASRGQGGTYEQYF.

The V and J genes are TRBV4-3 and TRBJ2-5; D is tentatively TRBD1 or TRBD2 (5 bases each). The DNA end is more similar to TRBJ2-7, so the J call may be wrong. The germline V gene has CDR1 LGHNA and CDR2 YSLEER. The CDR3 contains 15 residues. CDR3 DNA sequence: TGCGCCAGCAGCCAAACAGGACTCAGCTCCTACGAGCAGTACTTC. It specifies CASSQTGLSSYEQYF.

The V and J genes are TRBV28 and TRBJ1-2; 10 bases line up with TRBD1. The CDR3 length is 15 residues. The junction had 10 bases not matched to a gene; V was cut back by 6 bases and J by 6 bases. Germline-derived CDR1 and CDR2 are MDHEN and SYDVKM. The CDR3 reads CASSPPRTGGNGYTF. The CDR3 nucleotides read TGTGCCAGCAGCCCTCCCAGGACAGGGGGGAATGGCTACACCTTC.

The J gene is TRBJ2-1, the V gene TRBV10-3; D remains unclear. The CDR3 is made up of 16 amino acids. CDR1 is ENHRY, CDR2 SYGVKD, per germline. The V end lost 2 bases, the J end lost 5 bases, and 16 bases lay between the germline ends. CDR3 DNA: TGTGCCATCAGTGAGCTTAGCCTACCCGGCCACAATGAGCAGTTCTTC. Translating gives CAISELSLPGHNEQFF.

The CDR3 bases are TGTGCCAGCAGCTTGGTAAGTGGCGGGGGGTCCTGGTCCTACAATGAGCAGTTCTTC. Its protein is CASSLVSGGGSWSYNEQFF. The chain recombines TRBV5-4 with TRBJ2-1; 8 bases align to TRBD2. The CDR3 runs to 19 residues. The junction had 12 bases not matched to a gene; V was cut back by 0 bases and J by 1 base. The V gene's germline CDR1 is SGHNT and CDR2 YYREEE (reference sequence).

The sample holds one count of this clone. The rearrangement uses TRBV5-5 and TRBJ1-2; weak D call: TRBD1 (6 bases). Trimming took off 3 bases at V and 4 bases at J, with 16 bases between the two ends. From germline, CDR1 is SGHKS and CDR2 YYEKEE (reference sequence). This CDR3 comprises 15 residues. Here the CDR3 reads CASSSLGQGSYGYTF. The CDR3 DNA sequence: TGTGCCAGCAGCTCGCTTGGGCAGGGGAGCTATGGCTACACCTTC.

The rearrangement uses TRBV6-5 and TRBJ2-7; 10 bases are a match to TRBD1. The CDR3 sequence is 13 residues long. V shed 6 bases, J shed 5 bases, and the junction held 4 bases outside the gene matches. Germline V gene lookup returns CDR1 MNHEY and CDR2 SVGAGI. CDR3 region: CASSRQGAHEQYF. As DNA, the CDR3 is TGTGCCAGCAGCCGACAGGGGGCACACGAGCAGTACTTC.

The chain uses TRBV7-2 and TRBJ2-6, with 7 bases that match TRBD1. V was pared by 5 bases and J by 5 bases, with 3 bases of the junction left unmatched. The germline gives CDR1 SGHTA, CDR2 FQGNSA. The CDR3 is 14 residues long. The DNA for the CDR3 is TGTGCCAGCAGCCCAGGGGGTCGGGCCAACGTCCTGACTTTC. This translates into CASSPGGRANVLTF.

The genes are TRBV30 and TRBJ2-5, with a tentative D call TRBD2 (6 bases). This CDR3 contains 13 residues. Germline V gives CDR1 GTSNPN, CDR2 SVGIG (reference sequence). Trimming removed 3 bases from V and 5 bases from J, with 13 bases in between. The CDR3 bases are TGTGCCTGGAGAGGAGGCCGGGGGGAGACCCAGTACTTC. Amino acids: CAWRGGRGETQYF.

This clone was seen a few times. The DNA for the CDR3 is TGTGCCAGCAGTTTATTTCTGACAGAGGAAGCTTTCTTT. Protein: CASSLFLTEEAFF. This rearrangement joins TRBV28 to TRBJ1-1; D is possibly TRBD1 (5 bases). This CDR3 region has 13 residues. Trimming cost V 1 base and J 8 bases, with 11 bases left between them. Germline V gene sequence: CDR1 MDHEN, CDR2 SYDVKM.

The chain links TRBV12-5 to TRBJ2-1; D might be TRBD1 (6 bases). Germline V gives CDR1 LGHNT, CDR2 FRNRAP. The CDR3 runs 13 residues. The ends were cut back, 5 bases at V and 5 bases at J, with 10 bases in the middle. CDR3 amino acids: CASGLGDNNEQFF. The DNA for the CDR3 is TGTGCTAGTGGTCTCGGGGACAACAATGAGCAGTTCTTC.

The chain is built from TRBV7-2 and TRBJ2-1; D is perhaps TRBD1 or TRBD2 (5 bases each). This CDR3 is built from 12 residues. V lost 6 bases and J 10 bases, leaving 13 bases between the germline ends. Germline values: CDR1 SGHTA, CDR2 FQGNSA. The CDR3 loop is CASSPGPNEQFF. The CDR3 DNA is TGTGCCAGCAGTCCGGGACCCAACGAGCAGTTCTTC.

This chain connects TRBV7-2 to TRBJ2-3; 12 bases fit TRBD2. The V segment lost 3 bases and the J segment 0 bases; nucleotides outside the gene matches: 7. This CDR3 region has 18 residues. The germline CDR1 and CDR2 sequences are SGHTA and FQGNSA. The CDR3 coding sequence is TGTGCCAGCAGCTTCGGGGCTAGCGGGAGGGGGAGCACAGATACGCAGTATTTT. Translated: CASSFGASGRGSTDTQYF. Combining the CDR3 with reference TRBV7-2 and TRBJ2-3 gives the whole variable domain GAGVSQSPSNKVTEKGKDVELRCDPISGHTALYWYRQSLGQGLEFLIYFQGNSAPDKSGLPSDRFSAERTGGSVSTLTIQRTQQEDSAVYLCASSFGASGRGSTDTQYFGPGTRLTVL.

The chain is built from TRBV4-2 and TRBJ1-2, with D possibly matching TRBD1 (5 bases). The germline gives CDR1 LGHNA, CDR2 YNFKEQ. There are 15 residues in the CDR3. V was pared by 0 bases and J by 5 bases, with 13 bases between. The CDR3 loop reads CASSQEVGGRYGYTF. DNA of the CDR3: TGTGCCAGCAGCCAAGAGGTTGGGGGTCGGTATGGCTACACCTTC.

V usage is TRBV7-2 and J usage is TRBJ2-6; no firm D call. The CDR3 covers 16 residues. From germline, CDR1 is SGHTA and CDR2 FQGNSA. V was trimmed by 4 bases and J by 4 bases, leaving 14 bases between them. CDR3 residues: CASSSRRVAGANVLTF. In DNA form, the CDR3 reads TGTGCCAGCAGCTCAAGAAGGGTGGCCGGGGCCAACGTCCTGACTTTC.

Comments on this clone: Within the sample, other DNA sequences also encode this same CDR3. The chain recombines TRBV9 with TRBJ2-2; D is unclear. The CDR3 sequence is 15 residues long. V lost 0 bases, J lost 2 bases, and 8 bases lay in between. Germline V gives CDR1 SGDLS, CDR2 YYNGEE. The CDR3 sequence: CASSVGRRNTGELFF. The CDR3 coding sequence is TGTGCCAGCAGCGTAGGGCGGCGCAACACCGGGGAGCTGTTTTTT.

In this sample, this clone turned up once. The rearrangement joins TRBV6-1 to TRBJ1-1, with unresolved D. Trimming stripped 4 bases from V and 1 base from J, with 7 bases between. This CDR3 is built from 13 residues. Germline CDR1 is MNHNS and CDR2 is SASEGT. CDR3 nucleotide sequence: TGTGCCAGCAGTGTTATTCGGAACACTGAAGCTTTCTTT. Translating gives CASSVIRNTEAFF.

V is TRBV19 and J is TRBJ2-7; TRBD1 might be the D (6 bases). Germline CDR1 reads LNHDA; CDR2 reads SQIVND (reference sequence). This CDR3 region has 13 residues. Trimming left V 4 bases short and J 2 bases short, with 9 bases between. DNA for the CDR3: TGTGCCAGTAGTACGAGACAGGCCTACGAGCAGTACTTC. Translating gives CASSTRQAYEQYF.

The chain combines TRBV11-2 with TRBJ2-5; 7 nucleotides match TRBD2. There are 17 residues in the CDR3. Germline V CDR1 and CDR2: SGHAT, FQNNGV. V was pared by 6 bases and J by 1 base, with 14 bases of the junction left unmatched. CDR3 sequence (DNA): TGTGCCAGCAGATTGGGGAGGGGCCAACAATCCCAAGAGACCCAGTACTTC. Encoded protein: CASRLGRGQQSQETQYF.

The rearrangement joins TRBV6-4 to TRBJ1-1; weak D call: TRBD1 (6 bases). This CDR3 contains 13 residues. Germline CDR1 is MRHNA and CDR2 is SNTAGT. V lost 6 bases and J 4 bases, leaving 12 bases between the germline ends. CDR3 protein: CASSGQLGTEAFF. The DNA of the CDR3 is TGTGCCAGCAGCGGACAGCTGGGCACTGAAGCTTTCTTT.

This chain connects TRBV6-5 to TRBJ2-7; 7 bases map to TRBD1. CDR1 and CDR2 (germline): MNHEY, SVGAGI. The V and J ends lost 0 bases and 5 bases, in that order; junction bases with no gene match: 7. The length of the CDR3 is 15 residues. The CDR3 loop is CASSYSRGLADEQYF. The CDR3 DNA follows: TGTGCCAGCAGTTACTCTAGGGGGCTAGCTGACGAGCAGTACTTC.

This CDR3 is CASSSRGQDNEQFF. Written as DNA, the CDR3 is TGTGCCAGCAGCTCCAGGGGGCAGGACAATGAGCAGTTCTTC. The chain uses TRBV7-2 and TRBJ2-1; 8 bases map to TRBD1. Germline loops: CDR1 SGHTA, CDR2 FQGNSA. The CDR3 totals 14 residues. Trimming cost V 4 bases and J 5 bases; bases outside gene matches: 4.

The J gene is TRBJ2-1, the V gene TRBV5-6; 7 bases are shared with TRBD2. The CDR3 length is 17 residues. V lost 4 bases and J lost 0; bases outside the gene matches: 10. Germline CDR1 reads SGHDT; CDR2 reads YYEEEE. CDR3 residues: CASSRGLGLFSYNEQFF. CDR3 bases: TGTGCCAGCAGCCGCGGACTAGGCCTTTTCTCCTACAATGAGCAGTTCTTC.

This rearrangement joins TRBV10-1 to TRBJ2-7; TRBD1 agrees at 8 bases. CDR1 is WNHNN and CDR2 is SYGVQD in the germline V gene (reference sequence). Trimming at V came to 3 bases and at J to 9 bases, leaving 10 bases not matched to a gene. CDR3 length equals 14 residues. The CDR3 DNA reads TGCGCCAGCAGTGACCCGCAGGGGGCGGCGGTGCAGTACTTC. Translated, it gives CASSDPQGAAVQYF.

The rearrangement uses TRBV7-3 and TRBJ1-1, with D possibly being TRBD1 (5 bases). This CDR3 has 14 amino acids. V lost 8 bases to trimming and J lost 8 bases, with 21 bases between them. The germline V gene has CDR1 SGHTA and CDR2 FQGTGA. The CDR3 bases are TGTGCCAGCTCAAATCGTGGGGGGGTCAGCGAAGCTTTCTTT. Its protein product is CASSNRGGVSEAFF. Full variable domain (outside the CDR3, taken from reference TRBV7-3 and TRBJ1-1): GAGVSQTPSNKVTEKGKYVELRCDPISGHTALYWYRQSLGQGPEFLIYFQGTGAADDSGLPNDRFFAVRPEGSVSTLKIQRTERGDSAVYLCASSNRGGVSEAFFGQGTRLTVV.

This clone was seen a few times. The chain couples TRBV6-6 to TRBJ1-4; the D is unclear. The CDR3 extends over 16 amino acids. V was shortened by 4 bases and J by 5 bases, with 17 bases between the two germline ends. The germline gives CDR1 MNHNY, CDR2 SVGAGI (reference sequence). In DNA form, the CDR3 reads TGTGCCAGCAGTTCCTCCCGCCGGGGTTCGAATGAAAAACTGTTTTTT. Its protein product is CASSSSRRGSNEKLFF.

J is TRBJ2-7 and V is TRBV6-5; D is perhaps TRBD2 (5 bases). The germline V gene encodes CDR1 MNHEY and CDR2 SVGAGI. The CDR3 loop spans 14 amino acids. Trimming took off 6 bases at V and 2 bases at J, with 14 bases between the two ends. The CDR3 DNA sequence: TGTGCCAGCAGGGGAGCCAGGATTCCCTACGAGCAGTACTTC. This codes for CASRGARIPYEQYF.